These T cell receptor beta chains were read from a single sample in a study of beta chain features in type 1 diabetes. The repertoire was sequenced with immunoSEQ multiplex PCR; TCRdb's copy has only in-frame clones and lacks some. The sample carries under 300,000 clones, around 26% recorded once. Sequencing was done on a sample of central memory CD4+ T cells from blood. These receptors came from a man between 25 and 39 years old in good health. Each CDR3 is given with its conserved first and last residue. Each record gives: J gene, V gene, CDR3 protein.

>TRBJ2-7|TRBV2
CASRISYEQYF
>TRBJ1-2|TRBV7-9
CASSLEGNYGYTF
>TRBJ1-1|TRBV7-6
CASSLALRGRTEAFF
>TRBJ2-1|TRBV6-1
CASREETSGTYNEQFF
>TRBJ1-3|TRBV6-5
CASSSGQGTGNTIYF
>TRBJ1-2|TRBV5-6
CASSETGVYGYTF
>TRBJ2-1|TRBV30
CAWNRDTSGGSNEQFF
>TRBJ2-7|TRBV7-9
CASTRGDTGKQYF
>TRBJ1-3|TRBV30
CAWSVKGSTGNTIYF
>TRBJ2-3|TRBV5-4
CASATTADSTDTQYF
>TRBJ1-4|TRBV2
CASRERENEKLFF
>TRBJ2-1|TRBV4-1
CASSQFDEQFF
>TRBJ2-5|TRBV5-6
CASSLLRGSEETQYF
>TRBJ2-7|TRBV5-1
CASRADYEQYF
>TRBJ2-1|TRBV7-2
CASSLAGGAYNEQFF
>TRBJ1-2|TRBV29-1
CSVLSTGGGMERGYGYTF
>TRBJ1-6|TRBV30
CAWSSLNSPLHF
>TRBJ1-1|TRBV7-2
CASSLGLGMNTEAFF